A selection of T cell receptor beta chains follows, all from one sample in a study of shared clonotypes between healthy human individuals. Profiling relied on immunoSEQ multiplex PCR, and the TCRdb table lists in-frame clones only, not all of them. The sample comprises just over 2,000,000 clones, about 94% of which are singletons, and about 1.1% rests with the top ten. Sequenced input: naive CD8+ T cells sorted from blood. These receptors all come from a man aged 18 to 29 in good health. Each CDR3 is given with its conserved first and last residue. Clone size appears in some rows only: once, few, many, or a class for an expanded clone.

V,size,CDR3
TRBV5-1,once,CASSWGRDGSSYNEQFF
TRBV28,once,CASTGPAGEFYNEQFF
TRBV5-6,.,CASSWATSASTDTQYF
TRBV4-1,.,CASSQDGQGEASYEQYF
TRBV14,.,CASSQGAGGIEAFF
TRBV6-5,.,CASSDRPRTNEQYF
TRBV5-4,once,CASSLTEGGLQTQYF
TRBV25-1,.,CASGGTGTSLRGYTF
TRBV4-3,.,CASSSWGGSSYEQYF
TRBV5-4,once,CASSSWDLGGDTGELFF
TRBV5-6,.,CASVWGGRNTEAFF
TRBV15,.,CATRGEWDSYNEQFF
TRBV6-5,once,CASSGSWGNEKLFF
TRBV5-1,.,CASSGNHRGHQEQYF
TRBV6-1,.,CASSELPYEQYF
TRBV20-1,.,CSADSYNEQFF
TRBV7-2,.,CASSLDWTGGLNEQYF
TRBV4-3,.,CASSQYGTGTEGNTF
TRBV27,.,CASSLPSGLPYEQYF
TRBV29-1,.,CSVETPTGLSTDTQYF
TRBV7-9,.,CASSLALGLAGEQYF
TRBV12-5,once,CASGPPGTGPYEQYF
TRBV6-5,once,CASSQDRGQHGELFF
TRBV4-2,once,CASSQVAGGEKLFF
TRBV7-9,.,CASSLGSRGSYNEQFF
TRBV13,.,CASSSPTWTERGAYNEQFF
TRBV5-6,.,CASSPRTSGGNEQFF
TRBV5-4,.,CASSFGGGGPPEAFF
TRBV13,.,CASSLPGEVHEQYF
TRBV5-6,.,CASSSRERYEQFF
TRBV13,.,CASSFLAGGSYEQYF
TRBV6-5,.,CASSYGAAWEQYF
TRBV28,.,CASSLSSRGYGYTF
TRBV4-1,.,CASSQGGVVYPSPLHF
TRBV27,.,CASSSLGEWGNQPQHF
TRBV4-1,.,CASSQVLSPGQPYEQYF
TRBV6-6,.,CASSSQKQGNQPQHF
TRBV7-8,.,CASSLALLGAGERGDTQYF
TRBV4-1,.,CASSSQEFYEQYF
TRBV4-1,.,CASSQEEAGWGQETQYF
TRBV7-8,.,CASSPGLAGTYNEQFF
TRBV7-9,.,CASSLGAGVETQYF
TRBV6-6,.,CASSYQFGREYNEQFF
TRBV7-9,.,CASSAPDRTSGGELFF
TRBV5-6,.,CASSLGTTYEQYF
TRBV7-3,few,CASSSTGGKGQNTEAFF
TRBV6-5,.,CASSLQGSNEKLFF
TRBV19,few,CASVSGRFYNEQFF
TRBV7-9,once,CASSLTLVETQYF
TRBV7-8,.,CASSSLGSSYNEQFF
TRBV27,.,CASSLGTSGSYEQYF
TRBV5-1,.,CASSDGQVGTQYF
TRBV7-9,.,CASSLADMNTEAFF
TRBV29-1,.,CSVTGATSTDTQYF
TRBV2,few,CASSADRGRETQYF
TRBV10-2,.,CASSFLMGEQYF
TRBV7-3,.,CASSPTSGGLYF
TRBV29-1,.,CSVDRGYYGYTF
TRBV2,.,CASSEEQAMNTEAFF